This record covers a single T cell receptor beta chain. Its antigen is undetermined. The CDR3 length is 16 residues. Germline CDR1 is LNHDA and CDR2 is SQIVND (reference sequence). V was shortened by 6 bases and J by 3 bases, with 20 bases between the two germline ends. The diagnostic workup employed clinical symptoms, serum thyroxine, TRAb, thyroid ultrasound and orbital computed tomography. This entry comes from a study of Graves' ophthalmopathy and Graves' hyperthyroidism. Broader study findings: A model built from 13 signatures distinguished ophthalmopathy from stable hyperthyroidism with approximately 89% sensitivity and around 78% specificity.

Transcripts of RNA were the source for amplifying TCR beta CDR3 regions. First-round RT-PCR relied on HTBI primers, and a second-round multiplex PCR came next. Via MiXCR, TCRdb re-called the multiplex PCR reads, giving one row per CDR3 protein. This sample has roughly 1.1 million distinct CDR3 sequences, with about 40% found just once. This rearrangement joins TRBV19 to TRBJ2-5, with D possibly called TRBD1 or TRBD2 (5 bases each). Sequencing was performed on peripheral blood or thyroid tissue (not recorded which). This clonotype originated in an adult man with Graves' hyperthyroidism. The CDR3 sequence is CASSRPGLTSEETQYF. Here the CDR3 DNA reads TGTGCCAGTAGCCGGCCGGGGCTGACTTCGGAAGAGACCCAGTACTTC.